This T cell receptor beta chain is from a study of T cells in localized non-small cell lung cancer. Sequenced by immunoSEQ multiplex PCR; TCRdb stores in-frame clones only, minus some. The table shows roughly 25,000 clones, with roughly nine tenths occurring only once. Study observations and caveats: Turning up in adjacent lung were a median approximately 57 of the top 100 tumor clones. The highest T cell clonality was in uninvolved adjacent lung, above tumor. Tumor samples were not multi-region, leaving intratumor heterogeneity unexcluded. Higher adjacent-lung clonality was associated with shorter survival.

About this clone: Its antigen remains unknown.

Trimming took 3 bases from V and 4 from J, leaving 12 bases between them. From germline, CDR1 is KGHSH and CDR2 LQKENI. This CDR3 region has 14 residues. This material consisted of peripheral blood, taken before any cancer treatment. The chain has TRBV18 and TRBJ1-2, with D uncertain. The sequence was collected from a female donor over 55 with stage II squamous cell lung carcinoma. CDR3 loop: CASSPRDDLYGYTF. The CDR3 nucleotides are TGTGCCAGCTCACCTCGTGACGATCTCTATGGCTACACCTTC.